This T cell receptor beta chain derives from a study of beta chain features in type 1 diabetes. Turning to the study itself: Sorted cell examination encompassed 85 million to 130 million cells across all samples.

Study results and caveats: More deletions and fewer insertions at VDJ junctions were seen in type 1 diabetes patients. TCRB CDR3s from Type 1 diabetes patients were moderately but significantly shorter in all four CD4+ subsets.

Comments on this clone: The antigen remains undetermined.

This CDR3 spans 13 amino acids. V was pared by 1 base and J by 7 bases, with 6 bases of the junction left unmatched. Per the germline V gene, CDR1 is GTSNPN and CDR2 is SVGIG (reference sequence). Each of the CD4+ naive, central memory, regulatory and stem cell-like memory populations was sorted via CD45RO/CCR7/CD25/CD127/CD95/CD27. Sequencing targeted expressed TCRB transcripts, as all isolated RNA had been reverse transcribed. Clones were read by immunoSEQ multiplex PCR, and TCRdb kept only the in-frame ones, dropping some. The table shows roughly 400,000 clones, with more than 12% occurring only once.

Sequenced input: naive CD4+ T cells from blood. The clonotype originates from a woman younger than 35 in good health. The chain carries TRBV30 and TRBJ2-7; TRBD1 agrees at 8 bases. Here the CDR3 reads CAWSARGPWEQYF. In nucleotides, the CDR3 is TGTGCCTGGAGTGCCAGGGGGCCGTGGGAGCAGTACTTC.